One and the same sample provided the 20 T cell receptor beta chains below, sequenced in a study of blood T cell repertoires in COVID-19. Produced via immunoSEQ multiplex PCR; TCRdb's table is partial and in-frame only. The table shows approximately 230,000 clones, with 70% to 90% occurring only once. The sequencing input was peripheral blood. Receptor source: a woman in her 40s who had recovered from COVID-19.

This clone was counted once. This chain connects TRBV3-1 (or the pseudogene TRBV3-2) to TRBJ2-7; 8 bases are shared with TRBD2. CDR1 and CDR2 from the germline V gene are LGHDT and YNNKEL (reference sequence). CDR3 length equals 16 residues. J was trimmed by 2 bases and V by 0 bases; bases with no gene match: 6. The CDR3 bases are TGTGCCAGCAGCCAAGAGTCTCGCGGGGGGCCCTACGAGCAGTACTTC. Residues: CASSQESRGGPYEQYF.

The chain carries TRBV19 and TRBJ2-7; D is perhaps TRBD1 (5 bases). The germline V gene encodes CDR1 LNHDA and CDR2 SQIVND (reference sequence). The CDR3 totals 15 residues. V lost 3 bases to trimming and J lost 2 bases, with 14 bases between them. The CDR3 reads CASSMGQGSPYEQYF. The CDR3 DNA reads TGTGCCAGTAGTATGGGCCAGGGTTCGCCCTACGAGCAGTACTTC. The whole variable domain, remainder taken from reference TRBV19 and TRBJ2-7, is DGGITQSPKYLFRKEGQNVTLSCEQNLNHDAMYWYRQDPGQGLRLIYYSQIVNDFQKGDIAEGYSVSREKKESFPLTVTSAQKNPTAFYLCASSMGQGSPYEQYFGPGTRLTVT.

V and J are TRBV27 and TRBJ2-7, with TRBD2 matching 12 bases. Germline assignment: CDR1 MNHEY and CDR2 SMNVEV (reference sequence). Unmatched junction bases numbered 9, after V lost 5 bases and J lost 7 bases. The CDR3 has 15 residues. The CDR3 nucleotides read TGTGCCAGCAGTCCTCGACTAGCGGGAGCAGGGGAGCAGTACTTC. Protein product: CASSPRLAGAGEQYF.

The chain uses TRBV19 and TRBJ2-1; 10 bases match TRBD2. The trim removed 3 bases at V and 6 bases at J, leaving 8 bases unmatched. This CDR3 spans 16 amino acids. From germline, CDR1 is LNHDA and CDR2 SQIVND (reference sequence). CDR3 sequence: CASSILFQREGNEQFF. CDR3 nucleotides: TGTGCCAGTAGTATTTTGTTCCAGCGGGAGGGCAATGAGCAGTTCTTC.

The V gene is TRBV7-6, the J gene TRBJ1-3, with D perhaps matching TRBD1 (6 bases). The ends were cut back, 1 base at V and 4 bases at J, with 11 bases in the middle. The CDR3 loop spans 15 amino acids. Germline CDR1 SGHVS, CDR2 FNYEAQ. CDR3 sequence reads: CASSLVGGVGNTIYF. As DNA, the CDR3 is TGTGCCAGCAGCTTAGTTGGGGGCGTGGGAAACACCATATATTTT.

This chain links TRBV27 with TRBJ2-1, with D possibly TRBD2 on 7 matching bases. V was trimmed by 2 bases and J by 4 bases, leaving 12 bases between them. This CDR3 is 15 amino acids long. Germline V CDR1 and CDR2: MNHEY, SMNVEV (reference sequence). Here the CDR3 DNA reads TGTGCCAGCAGTTTACGAGGGGGGGCTTACAATGAGCAGTTCTTC. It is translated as CASSLRGGAYNEQFF.

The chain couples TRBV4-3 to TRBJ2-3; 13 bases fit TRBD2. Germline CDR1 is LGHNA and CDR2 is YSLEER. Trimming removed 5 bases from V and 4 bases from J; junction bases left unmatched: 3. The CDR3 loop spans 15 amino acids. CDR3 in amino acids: CASSIGLAGADTQYF. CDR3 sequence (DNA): TGCGCCAGCAGCATAGGACTAGCGGGAGCAGATACGCAGTATTTT.

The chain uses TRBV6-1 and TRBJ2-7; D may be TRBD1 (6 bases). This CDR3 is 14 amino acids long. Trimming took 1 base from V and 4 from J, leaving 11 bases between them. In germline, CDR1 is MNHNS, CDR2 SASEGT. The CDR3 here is CASSEDRAVYEQYF. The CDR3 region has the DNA TGTGCCAGCAGTGAAGACAGGGCTGTATACGAGCAGTACTTC.

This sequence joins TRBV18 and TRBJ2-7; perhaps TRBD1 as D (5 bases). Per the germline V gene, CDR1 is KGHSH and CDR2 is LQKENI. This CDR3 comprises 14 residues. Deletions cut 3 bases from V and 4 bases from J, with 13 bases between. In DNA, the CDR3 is TGTGCCAGCTCACCCGTCGACAGACAATACGAGCAGTACTTC. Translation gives CASSPVDRQYEQYF. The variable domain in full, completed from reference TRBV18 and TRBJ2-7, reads NAGVMQNPRHLVRRRGQEARLRCSPMKGHSHVYWYRQLPEEGLKFMVYLQKENIIDESGMPKERFSAEFPKEGPSILRIQQVVRGDSAAYFCASSPVDRQYEQYFGPGTRLTVT.

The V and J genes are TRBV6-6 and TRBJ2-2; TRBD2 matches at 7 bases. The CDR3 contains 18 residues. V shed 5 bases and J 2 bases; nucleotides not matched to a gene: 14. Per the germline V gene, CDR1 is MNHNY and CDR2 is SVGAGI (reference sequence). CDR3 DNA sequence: TGTGCCAGCAGTCGTATCTTTGGGCGGGAGCTAAACACCGGGGAGCTGTTTTTT. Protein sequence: CASSRIFGRELNTGELFF.

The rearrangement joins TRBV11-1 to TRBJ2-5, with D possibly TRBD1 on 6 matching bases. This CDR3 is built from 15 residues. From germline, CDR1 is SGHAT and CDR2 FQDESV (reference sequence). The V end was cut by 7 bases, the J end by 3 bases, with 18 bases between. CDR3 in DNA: TGTGCCAGCACCCCCCTCCTGAACAGGGAAGAGACCCAGTACTTC. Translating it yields CASTPLLNREETQYF.

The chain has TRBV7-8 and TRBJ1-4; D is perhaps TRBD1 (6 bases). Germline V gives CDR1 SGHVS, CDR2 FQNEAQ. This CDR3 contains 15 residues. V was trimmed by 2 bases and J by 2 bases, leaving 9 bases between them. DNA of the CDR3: TGTGCCAGCAGCTTATTGGGGGCGACTAATGAAAAACTGTTTTTT. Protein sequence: CASSLLGATNEKLFF.

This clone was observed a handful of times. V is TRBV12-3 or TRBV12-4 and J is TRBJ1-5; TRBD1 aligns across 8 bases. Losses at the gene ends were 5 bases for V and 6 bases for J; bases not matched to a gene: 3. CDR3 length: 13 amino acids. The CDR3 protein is CASSRGQGQPQHF. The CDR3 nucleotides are TGTGCCAGCAGTCGAGGACAGGGTCAGCCCCAGCATTTT.

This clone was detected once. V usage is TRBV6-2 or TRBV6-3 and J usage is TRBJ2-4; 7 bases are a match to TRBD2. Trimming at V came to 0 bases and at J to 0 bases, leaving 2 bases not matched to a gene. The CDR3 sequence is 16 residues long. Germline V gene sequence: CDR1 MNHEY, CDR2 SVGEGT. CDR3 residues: CASSYSGGRAKNIQYF. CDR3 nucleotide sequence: TGTGCCAGCAGTTACTCAGGCGGGAGAGCCAAAAACATTCAGTACTTC.

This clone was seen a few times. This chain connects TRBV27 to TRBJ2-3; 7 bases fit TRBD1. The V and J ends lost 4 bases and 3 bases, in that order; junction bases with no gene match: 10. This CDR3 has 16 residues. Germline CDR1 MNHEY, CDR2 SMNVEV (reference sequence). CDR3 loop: CASSSQGQVRTDTQYF. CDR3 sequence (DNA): TGTGCCAGCAGTTCCCAAGGACAGGTTCGGACAGATACGCAGTATTTT.

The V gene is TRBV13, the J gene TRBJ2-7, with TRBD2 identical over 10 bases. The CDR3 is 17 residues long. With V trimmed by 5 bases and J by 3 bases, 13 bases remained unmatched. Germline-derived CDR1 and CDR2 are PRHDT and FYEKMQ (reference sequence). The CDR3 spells CASSPPESGRASYEQYF. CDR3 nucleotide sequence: TGTGCCAGCAGCCCACCGGAAAGCGGGAGGGCAAGCTACGAGCAGTACTTC.

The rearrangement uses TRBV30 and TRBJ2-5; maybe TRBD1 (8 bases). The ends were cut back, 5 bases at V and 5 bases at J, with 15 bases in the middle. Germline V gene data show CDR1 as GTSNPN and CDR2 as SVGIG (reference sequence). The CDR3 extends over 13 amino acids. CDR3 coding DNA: TGTGCCTGGGACCTACAGGGGGGGGAGACCCAGTACTTC. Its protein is CAWDLQGGETQYF.

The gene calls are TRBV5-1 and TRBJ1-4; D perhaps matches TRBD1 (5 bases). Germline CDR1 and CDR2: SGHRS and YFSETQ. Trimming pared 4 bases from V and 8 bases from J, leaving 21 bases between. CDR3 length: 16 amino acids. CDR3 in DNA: TGCGCCAGCAGCCCGGCGACAGACATTGCCGGAGAAAAACTGTTTTTT. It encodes CASSPATDIAGEKLFF.

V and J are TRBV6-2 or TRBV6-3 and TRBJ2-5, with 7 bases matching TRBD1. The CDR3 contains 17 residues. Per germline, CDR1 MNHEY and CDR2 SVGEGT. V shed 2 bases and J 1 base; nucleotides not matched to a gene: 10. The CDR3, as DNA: TGTGCCAGCAGTTACACCTTGGACAGGATCCTCCAAGAGACCCAGTACTTC. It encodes CASSYTLDRILQETQYF.

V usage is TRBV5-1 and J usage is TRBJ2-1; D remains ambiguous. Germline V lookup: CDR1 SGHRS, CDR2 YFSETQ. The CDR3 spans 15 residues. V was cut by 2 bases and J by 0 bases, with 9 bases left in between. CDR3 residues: CASSFSQLSYNEQFF. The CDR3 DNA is TGCGCCAGCAGCTTTAGCCAGCTCTCCTACAATGAGCAGTTCTTC. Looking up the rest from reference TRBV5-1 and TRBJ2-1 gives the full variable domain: KAGVTQTPRYLIKTRGQQVTLSCSPISGHRSVSWYQQTPGQGLQFLFEYFSETQRNKGNFPGRFSGRQFSNSRSEMNVSTLELGDSALYLCASSFSQLSYNEQFFGPGTRLTVL.